A selection of T cell receptor beta chains follows, all from one sample in a study of blood T cell repertoires in COVID-19. Profiling relied on immunoSEQ multiplex PCR, and the TCRdb table lists in-frame clones only, not all of them. The sample yields 200,000 to 300,000 clones, more than 85% seen once. The source material was peripheral blood. Source of these receptors: a person between 18 and 35 years old with COVID-19, enrolled during active disease. Each CDR3 is given with its conserved first and last residue. D genes are given only for firm matches. A clone size is listed for some rows: how often the clone was seen (once, few, many), or a class if it is expanded.

TRBJ2-3 . TRBV6-5 . TGTGCCAGCAGTTACCTCCGGGACACAGATACGCAGTATTTT CASSYLRDTDTQYF
TRBJ1-1 . TRBV27 . TGTGCCAGCAGTTTATTGGGGGCAAAGACTGAAGCTTTCTTT CASSLLGAKTEAFF
TRBJ2-4 once TRBV27 . TGTGCCAGCAGTTTGGCAGCCAAAAACATTCAGTACTTC CASSLAAKNIQYF
TRBJ2-7 . TRBV12-3/TRBV12-4 . TGTGCCAGCAGTTTACCCCCAGGCGAGCAGTACTTC CASSLPPGEQYF
TRBJ1-4 . TRBV2 TRBD1 TGTGCCAGCAGTGAAGAGGGACAGGGATCGAAACTGTTTTTT CASSEEGQGSKLFF
TRBJ1-5 . TRBV2 . TGTGCCAGCACCCGCAATGACGGGCAGCCCCAGCATTTT CASTRNDGQPQHF
TRBJ2-3 . TRBV7-2 TRBD2 TGTGCCAGCAGCTTGGGCGGGAGCGTCAGCACAGATACGCAGTATTTT CASSLGGSVSTDTQYF
TRBJ1-2 . TRBV6-6 . TGTGCCAGCAACCCGGGGGTCACGGATGGCTACACCTTC CASNPGVTDGYTF
TRBJ2-7 . TRBV11-2 TRBD1 TGTGCCAGCAGCTTAGGGGGACAGGGGGTCTACGAGCAGTACTTC CASSLGGQGVYEQYF
TRBJ2-7 once TRBV15 TRBD2 TGTGCCACCAGCAGTTTAGCGGGAGCTGCCTACGAGCAGTACTTC CATSSLAGAAYEQYF
TRBJ1-2 . TRBV28 . TGTGCCAGCAGTACCCATTCAGGGGTAGAGGGCTACACCTTC CASSTHSGVEGYTF
TRBJ2-1 . TRBV24-1 . TGTGCCACCAGTGATTCCCGGCTAGAAAGAGAGCAGTTCTTC CATSDSRLEREQFF
TRBJ1-6 . TRBV3-1/TRBV3-2 . TGTGCCAGCAGCCAAGAGTTCCAACACTATAATTCACCCCTCCACTTT CASSQEFQHYNSPLHF
TRBJ2-1 once TRBV3-1/TRBV3-2 . TGTGCCAGCAGCCAAGCGGCCGGGATGGCCCTTGAGCAGTTCTTC CASSQAAGMALEQFF
TRBJ1-1 few TRBV29-1 . TGCAGCGTTGTACTAACCTTTGAAGCTTTCTTT CSVVLTFEAFF
TRBJ2-2 . TRBV19 . TGTGCCACCTCGTATAGCGGAGCGGGGGAGCTGTTTTTT CATSYSGAGELFF
TRBJ1-2 . TRBV6-4 TRBD1 TGTGCCAGCAGTGAAGGGCCCTCTGGACAGGGGAAGGGCTACACCTTC CASSEGPSGQGKGYTF
TRBJ1-2 . TRBV15 . TGTGCCACCAGCACCCAAAGGACAGACTATGGCTACACCTTC CATSTQRTDYGYTF
TRBJ2-5 . TRBV2 . TGTGCCAGCATGGTCGGAGGGGTGACCCAGTACTTC CASMVGGVTQYF
TRBJ2-5 . TRBV24-1 TRBD1 TGTGCCACCAGTGATTTGTTTGAGACAGGGGCAGAGACCCAGTACTTC CATSDLFETGAETQYF
TRBJ1-1 once TRBV7-2 . TGTGCCAGCAGCTTAGTTTTCAGGGATACTGAAGCTTTCTTT CASSLVFRDTEAFF
TRBJ2-5 . TRBV6-2/TRBV6-3 . TGTGCCAGCAGCCTACAGGCGGGGGAGACCCAGTACTTC CASSLQAGETQYF
TRBJ2-7 . TRBV27 TRBD2 TGTGCCAGCAGCCGTAGCGCGGGGGCCTACGAGCAGTACTTC CASSRSAGAYEQYF
TRBJ2-5 . TRBV6-9 TRBD2 TGTGCCAGCAGTTGCTGCCCCTATGGTTCTAGCGGGCCACAAGAGACCCAGTACTTC CASSCCPYGSSGPQETQYF
TRBJ2-2 . TRBV7-3 . TGTGCCAGCAGCCTCACCGGGGAGCTGTTTTTT CASSLTGELFF
TRBJ1-6 . TRBV6-6 . TGTGCCAGCAGTTCCAGGGCTAATTCACCCCTCCACTTT CASSSRANSPLHF
TRBJ2-7 . TRBV28 . TGTGCCAGCAGTTCCAATTTCCTGGGACAAGCGTACGAGCAGTACTTC CASSSNFLGQAYEQYF
TRBJ2-1 . TRBV2 TRBD2 TGTGCCAGCAGGGGGACTAGCGGGAACAATGAGCAGTTCTTC CASRGTSGNNEQFF
TRBJ2-7 . TRBV18 TRBD2 TGTGCCAGCTCAGAAGGACTAGCGGACTCCTACGAGCAGTACTTC CASSEGLADSYEQYF
TRBJ1-5 . TRBV7-2 TRBD1 TGTGCCAGCAGCGCCGACAGGGGTGGCAATCAGCCCCAGCATTTT CASSADRGGNQPQHF
TRBJ1-5 . TRBV28 TRBD1 TGTGCCAGTTCGAGGGGGCAAGATGGCAATCAGCCCCAGCATTTT CASSRGQDGNQPQHF
TRBJ1-1 . TRBV19 TRBD1 TGTGCCAGTAGTACCGCGACAGGGGTGAACACTGAAGCTTTCTTT CASSTATGVNTEAFF
TRBJ1-2 . TRBV6-6 . TGTGCCAGCAGTCCCCAGGGGTATGGCTACACCTTC CASSPQGYGYTF
TRBJ1-1 . TRBV27 . TGTGCCAGCAGTTTAGTGAGGTCAACAGCTTTCTTT CASSLVRSTAFF
TRBJ2-1 once TRBV28 TRBD2 TGTGCCAGCAGTCCCTCGGGACTAGCGGGAGGCAGCTCCTACAATGAGCAGTTCTTC CASSPSGLAGGSSYNEQFF
TRBJ1-5 few TRBV7-8 . TGTGCCAGCAGCTTAGGGGGGGTAGATCAGCCCCAGCATTTT CASSLGGVDQPQHF
TRBJ1-3 . TRBV3-1/TRBV3-2 TRBD1 TGTGCCAGCAGCCAGGGGACAGCTGGAAACACCATATATTTT CASSQGTAGNTIYF